The next 22 T cell receptor beta chains were all read from a single sample in a study of CD8+CD57+ T cells in acquired aplastic anemia. The study profiled TCR beta VDJ and CDR3 using genomic DNA as template. TCRdb reanalysed the reads using MiXCR and keeps one entry per CDR3 protein. The sample yields about 120,000 distinct CDR3 sequences, approximately 61% seen once. In patients chosen for sequencing, flow cytometry had shown CD8+CD57+ cell expansion. The sequenced sample was sorted CD4+, CD8+, or CD8+CD57+ T cells (not recorded which) from PBMCs. These receptors all stem from a human donor with aplastic anemia.

This chain uses TRBV7-8 with TRBJ1-6; 7 nucleotides align to TRBD1. Per germline, CDR1 SGHVS and CDR2 FQNEAQ. This CDR3 has 13 amino acids. V trimming: 4 bases; J trimming: 9 bases; junction bases outside the gene matches: 3. CDR3 in amino acids: CASSWDSLSPLHF. The CDR3 DNA is TGTGCCAGCAGCTGGGACAGCCTTTCACCCCTCCACTTT.

V is TRBV10-3 and J is TRBJ1-6; possible D gene TRBD1, 6 bases. This CDR3 has 18 amino acids. Deletions cut 1 base from V and 7 bases from J, with 20 bases between. CDR1 and CDR2 from the germline V gene are ENHRY and SYGVKD. The CDR3 reads CAISELPRRGQPNSPLHF. In DNA form, the CDR3 reads TGTGCCATCAGTGAGTTGCCCCGCAGGGGTCAGCCGAATTCACCCCTCCACTTT.

The gene calls are TRBV5-5 and TRBJ2-7; weak D call: TRBD1 (6 bases). Germline loops: CDR1 SGHKS, CDR2 YYEKEE (reference sequence). CDR3 length: 15 amino acids. The V and J ends lost 0 bases and 4 bases respectively, with 14 bases between them. Written as DNA, the CDR3 is TGTGCCAGCAGCTTGGATCCTGGGGGCCAATACGAGCAGTACTTC. Translated, it gives CASSLDPGGQYEQYF.

The chain has TRBV6-2 or TRBV6-3 and TRBJ2-1, with a weak D call TRBD2 (5 bases). Trimming removed 4 bases at V and 5 bases at J, with 15 bases between. The CDR3 is 15 residues long. Germline V gene sequence: CDR1 MNHEY, CDR2 SVGEGT. CDR3 amino acids: CASSSLAFPNNEQFF. CDR3 sequence (DNA): TGTGCCAGCAGTTCCCTAGCTTTCCCTAACAATGAGCAGTTCTTC.

CDR3 DNA: TGTGCCAGCACTGAGGGGTTTGCAGATACGCAGTATTTT. Its translation: CASTEGFADTQYF. The chain couples TRBV25-1 to TRBJ2-3; the D gene could be TRBD1 or TRBD2 (5 bases each). V shed 7 bases and J shed 4 bases, with 12 bases lying between them. Germline CDR1 and CDR2: MGHDK and SYGVNS. The CDR3 runs to 13 residues.

The J gene is TRBJ2-5, the V gene TRBV7-3; the match to TRBD2 covers 7 bases. After removal of 0 bases from V and 3 bases from J, the junction contained 4 bases not matched to a gene. CDR3 length: 15 amino acids. Germline V lookup: CDR1 SGHTA, CDR2 FQGTGA. The CDR3 loop is CASSLTAGVEETQYF. The CDR3 DNA is TGTGCCAGCAGCTTAACGGCGGGAGTGGAAGAGACCCAGTACTTC.

The chain is built from TRBV19 and TRBJ1-2, with TRBD1 matching 7 bases. Germline V gene data show CDR1 as LNHDA and CDR2 as SQIVND (reference sequence). The trim removed 7 bases at V and 6 bases at J, leaving 8 bases unmatched. The CDR3 sequence is 13 residues long. The CDR3 DNA is TGTGCCAGTACAGACAGGGCTCGGGATGGCTACACCTTC. It encodes CASTDRARDGYTF.

This clonotype was picked up a small number of times. The chain couples TRBV13 to TRBJ2-2; 12 bases agree with TRBD1. Trimming took 5 bases from V and 7 from J; bases not matched to a gene: 5. Germline assignment: CDR1 PRHDT and CDR2 FYEKMQ (reference sequence). The CDR3 is made up of 15 amino acids. The DNA of the CDR3 is TGTGCCAGCAGCCCGGGACAGGGGGCGGTCGGGGAGCTGTTTTTT. As protein: CASSPGQGAVGELFF.

With respect to this clonotype: This clone may be a read error of a much larger clone one base away. This chain links TRBV5-6 with TRBJ1-2; no firm D call. This CDR3 contains 14 residues. V dropped 7 bases and J dropped 2 bases, with 15 bases sitting between them. Germline V gene data show CDR1 as SGHDT and CDR2 as YYEEEE. CDR3 coding DNA: TGTGCCAGCGGTACCCCCGCAGACAACTATGGCTACACCTTC. Translation gives CASGTPADNYGYTF.

This clonotype was found many times. The chain has TRBV12-3 or TRBV12-4 and TRBJ2-7; maybe TRBD1 (5 bases). The CDR3 contains 15 residues. The germline V and J ends were trimmed by 1 base and 1 base, with 11 bases remaining between them. DNA of the CDR3: TGTGCCAGCAGTTTAGGCGGACATGGTTCCTACGAGCAGTACTTC. It codes for CASSLGGHGSYEQYF.

The gene calls are TRBV24-1 and TRBJ2-3; 7 bases are a match to TRBD2. This CDR3 contains 16 residues. V shed 3 bases and J 0 bases; nucleotides not matched to a gene: 5. Germline V gives CDR1 KGHDR, CDR2 SFDVKD. The CDR3: CATSDRGLDSTDTQYF. DNA of the CDR3: TGTGCCACCAGTGATCGCGGACTAGATAGCACAGATACGCAGTATTTT.

This sequence joins TRBV7-6 and TRBJ2-5; the match to TRBD2 covers 10 bases. The germline CDR1 and CDR2 sequences are SGHVS and FNYEAQ. The CDR3 runs 15 residues. After removal of 3 bases from V and 1 base from J, the junction contained 2 bases not matched to a gene. The CDR3 DNA is TGTGCCAGCAGCTTTAGCGGGGGGCCCCAAGAGACCCAGTACTTC. Protein product: CASSFSGGPQETQYF.

As concerns this clonotype: A read error may explain this, as a much larger clone is one base away. This chain connects TRBV2 to TRBJ2-2, with D perhaps TRBD1 (5 bases). CDR3 length: 15 residues. With 11 bases removed from V and 0 bases from J, the gap between germline ends came to 16 bases. Germline CDR1 and CDR2: SNHLY and FYNNEI. The CDR3 region has the DNA TGTGCCGGCTGTAACGCAGGGACGAACACCGGGGAGCTGTTTTTT. Protein: CAGCNAGTNTGELFF.

This clonotype was found a few times. The J gene is TRBJ2-7, the V gene TRBV7-9; no firm D call. This CDR3 has 13 residues. Trimming pared 3 bases from V and 0 bases from J, leaving 6 bases between. The germline V gene has CDR1 SEHNR and CDR2 FQNEAQ (reference sequence). Here the CDR3 DNA reads TGTGCCAGCAGCTTGCCCGGCTCCTACGAGCAGTACTTC. It yields the protein CASSLPGSYEQYF.

The chain recombines TRBV10-2 with TRBJ2-7; D is unclear. CDR1 and CDR2 from the germline V gene are WSHSY and SAAADI. With 3 bases removed from V and 2 bases from J, the gap between germline ends came to 11 bases. The CDR3 loop spans 14 amino acids. The CDR3 region has the DNA TGCGCCAGCAGTGAAGTAGTAGAGACCTACGAGCAGTACTTC. Its protein is CASSEVVETYEQYF.

J is TRBJ2-3 and V is TRBV10-3, with 8 bases identical to TRBD1. The CDR3 length is 15 residues. The V segment lost 4 bases and the J segment 0 bases; nucleotides outside the gene matches: 3. CDR1 and CDR2 (germline): ENHRY, SYGVKD. Here the CDR3 reads CAISGTGTSTDTQYF. The DNA of the CDR3 is TGTGCCATCAGTGGGACAGGGACTAGCACAGATACGCAGTATTTT.

The chain combines TRBV5-6 with TRBJ2-7, with D perhaps TRBD1 or TRBD2 (5 bases each). The V gene lost 3 bases and the J gene lost 7 bases, with 11 bases spanning the gap. This CDR3 is built from 12 residues. Germline values: CDR1 SGHDT, CDR2 YYEEEE. The CDR3 protein is CASSSGRGEQYF. CDR3 in DNA: TGTGCCAGCAGCTCAGGGCGAGGGGAGCAGTACTTC.

This rearrangement joins TRBV20-1 to TRBJ1-2; D gene unclear. The germline V gene has CDR1 DFQATT and CDR2 SNEGSKA (reference sequence). With 5 bases removed from V and 1 base from J, the gap between germline ends came to 14 bases. This CDR3 contains 14 residues. The CDR3 sequence is CSAVAGGHNYGYTF. CDR3 nucleotide sequence: TGCAGTGCTGTGGCCGGTGGGCATAACTATGGCTACACCTTC.

The chain uses TRBV10-3 and TRBJ1-1; no reliable D call. In germline, CDR1 is ENHRY, CDR2 SYGVKD. V lost 4 bases and J 5 bases, leaving 11 bases between the germline ends. CDR3 length: 13 amino acids. The CDR3 DNA follows: TGTGCCATCAGTGGGATAGGGAGGACTGAAGCTTTCTTT. It codes for CAISGIGRTEAFF.

This clonotype was recorded at least ten times. J is TRBJ2-3 and V is TRBV11-2; TRBD1 matches 7 bases. Per germline, CDR1 SGHAT and CDR2 FQNNGV. The CDR3 has 14 residues. The V gene end was trimmed by 7 bases and the J gene end by 2 bases; junction bases not matched to a gene: 6. The CDR3 is CASMRQGSTDTQYF. The CDR3 DNA reads TGTGCCAGCATGCGACAGGGATCCACAGATACGCAGTATTTT. The full variable domain, in which reference TRBV11-2 and TRBJ2-3 provide the parts outside the CDR3, is EAGVAQSPRYKIIEKRQSVAFWCNPISGHATLYWYQQILGQGPKLLIQFQNNGVVDDSQLPKDRFSAERLKGVDSTLKIQPAKLEDSAVYLCASMRQGSTDTQYFGPGTRLTVL.

This clonotype has more than one count but fewer than ten. The rearrangement uses TRBV19 and TRBJ2-7; D ambiguous. The germline V gene has CDR1 LNHDA and CDR2 SQIVND (reference sequence). The V gene lost 0 bases and the J gene lost 3 bases, with 3 bases spanning the gap. CDR3 length: 12 residues. The CDR3 nucleotides read TGTGCCAGTAGTATAGATAGCTACGAGCAGTACTTC. As protein: CASSIDSYEQYF.

In this sample, this clonotype turned up many times. The chain has TRBV5-5 and TRBJ2-1; weak D call: TRBD2 (6 bases). This CDR3 contains 13 residues. CDR1 and CDR2 (germline): SGHKS, YYEKEE (reference sequence). Trimming removed 1 base at V and 14 bases at J, with 16 bases between. DNA of the CDR3: TGTGCCAGCAGCTTGAGGTTGGGGGACTTGGAGTTCTTC. It yields the protein CASSLRLGDLEFF.